A few counts support the clone carrying this T cell receptor beta chain. Its cognate antigen is unknown. CDR3 length: 16 amino acids. Germline CDR1 reads MNHNY; CDR2 reads SVGAGI (reference sequence). The entry originates in a study of cytomegalovirus exposure and HLA in healthy donors. Regarding the study as a whole: As a later analysis showed, several of the most significant clusters appeared to be linked to common viral pathogens.

PCR amplification relied on 60 Vbeta primers (plus 13 Jbeta primers). As processed by the authors: An analysis performed later counted around 80 million unique TCR beta chains (roughly 11 million of them shared). The assay was immunoSEQ multiplex PCR, and TCRdb's table has in-frame clones only and misses some. Clonal size and the V and J genes are those of that table, whereas D and trimming came from the DNA. The data show 20,000 to 25,000 clones, with roughly 80% seen just once and around 7% held by the top ten. The chain joins TRBV6-6 to TRBJ2-3, with TRBD2 matching 11 bases. The sequenced sample was PBMCs. The receptor's source is a man in his 60s in good health and CMV-seronegative. This chain's CDR3 is CASGTSGGQSTDTQYF. CDR3 DNA sequence: TGTGCAAGCGGTACTAGCGGGGGCCAGAGCACAGATACGCAGTATTTT.